What follows describes a single TCR beta chain. This clonotype has more than one count but fewer than ten. It has no known antigen specificity. Base qualities are not at hand, and no much larger clone is one base apart. The listed sequencing device is Illumina MiSeq. Unique molecular identifiers were built into the TCR sequencing libraries, which were indexed using TruSeq single indexes. The paper's data handling went like this. TCR reads were mapped and error-corrected with MIGEC v1.2.7, then analyzed with VDJtools v1.1.7, both using default settings. Shannon-Wiener and inverse Simpson indices, computed in VDJtools, were used to quantify repertoire diversity. A TCRbeta clonotype was considered expanded if the clonotype met a frequency threshold of at least three. Statistical comparisons of TCR diversity between tumor TRM and non-TRM populations used Wilcoxon rank-sum tests across ten to eleven patients. The raw public reads went through TCRdb reprocessing: fastp at Q25, MiXCR clone calling, in-frame beta chains kept. Identical CDR3 protein sequences are pooled into one entry, listed with their most common genes and DNA. The V and J calls and clone size are TCRdb's, not the authors'. For this sample there are about 380 distinct CDR3 sequences; roughly 18% appear just once. The ten biggest clones cover 30% to 35% of the sample.

V is reduced by 2 bases and J by 3 bases, leaving a spacing of 16 bases between them. CDR1 is given as PRHDT and CDR2 as FYEKMQ, both from the germline V gene (reference sequence). Measured from the cysteine to the phenylalanine, the CDR3 is 16 residues long. This entry keeps only the CDR3 DNA: 48 bases, framed from base 1. Sorting of CD8+ T cells according to CD103 expression was performed on a BD FACSAria-II, with the sorted cells collected directly into ice-cold TRIzol LS reagent. Lung tumor tissue was collected fresh at the time of surgical resection. Fresh cells were Fc receptor-blocked, then stained for CD45, CD4, CD3, CD8A and CD103, with DAPI used for live/dead discrimination. Total RNA was purified from sorted CD103+ and CD103- CD8+ T cells using a miRNeasy kit. Sorting of tumor-infiltrating CD8+ cytotoxic T cells by CD103 expression was used to split tissue-resident memory (TRM) cells from non-TRM cells. Donors were patients with treatment-naive lung cancer. Patients with respiratory malignancies who were newly diagnosed and untreated were recruited prospectively after referral.

This sample was taken from a study of tissue-resident memory T cells in lung cancer (dated by TCRdb to between 2018 and 2021). Some background on the complete study: Paired tumor TRM and tumor non-TRM populations from roughly eleven lung cancer patients were compared by TCR beta-chain sequencing.

The paper's findings and limits, for the study overall: Compared with tumor non-TRM cells, tumor TRM cells had a significantly more restricted TCR repertoire, reflected in lower Shannon-Wiener and inverse Simpson diversity. Expanded clonotypes accounted for an average of 73% of tumor TRM repertoires and 40% to 55% of tumor non-TRM repertoires.

Material: CD103- CD8+ T cells from lung tumor tissue. The intended sense of this specimen's cell subset or site label: non-TRM CD8+ CTLs. The chain is encoded by TRBV13 joined to TRBJ1-1; TRBD1 might be the D gene, on 5 matching bases. The TCR sequence derives from a human donor with treatment-naive lung cancer (subtype not recorded). The DNA reads as follows: TGTGCCAGCAGCTTATCAGGGAGCTGGGGGGACACTGAAGCTTTCTTT. It specifies CASSLSGSWGDTEAFF. With all but the CDR3 taken from the reference TRBV13 and TRBJ1-1 genes, the full variable domain is: AAGVIQSPRHLIKEKRETATLKCYPIPRHDTVYWYQQGPGQDPQFLISFYEKMQSDKGSIPDRFSAQQFSDYHSELNMSSLELGDSALYFCASSLSGSWGDTEAFFGQGTRLTVV.